This TCR beta chain was obtained from a study of T cell clonotyping in hematopoietic cell transplantation. Study-wide results and caveats: Few recipient clonotypes overlapped donors; over 97% were de novo at given depth.

About this clone: Its antigen is still unknown.

V lost 6 bases and J lost 8; bases outside the gene matches: 10. The length of the CDR3 is 15 residues. Per germline, CDR1 MDHEN and CDR2 SYDVKM. TCRdb keeps only in-frame clones here, not all; method: immunoSEQ multiplex PCR. The data contain about 10,000 clones, approximately 93% of them seen just once; the ten biggest clones take up around 6%. The sequence was obtained from a male patient aged 45 to 59 who had an allogeneic stem cell transplant from a related donor, so T cells may come from the graft donor. Some clones in this sample may be carry-over from other donors' samples. This chain connects TRBV28 to TRBJ1-4; 9 nucleotides line up with TRBD1. Material: PBMCs, obtained 100 days after allogeneic stem cell transplant. The CDR3 reads CASRPQQGAVEKLFF. CDR3 nucleotides: TGTGCCAGCAGACCCCAACAGGGGGCGGTGGAAAAACTGTTTTTT.